These 8 T cell receptor beta chains share one sample of origin, sequenced in a study of vaccination and CD4 T cells after COVID-19. The treatment: approximately nine-day PBMC culture with coronavirus spike peptide pools or control peptides (ViraFEST assay). The collection of CD4+ T cells from the unexposed donor took place before the COVID-19 pandemic (2011-2018). An Oncomine TCR Beta short-read assay was used to sequence the DNA from cultured CD4+ T cells. From the PCR reads, TCRdb called clonotypes with MiXCR, one entry per CDR3 protein. The profile shows about 6,600 distinct CDR3 sequences, around 48% of them singletons. Which antigens these TCRs recognize remains unknown. The specimen was CD4+ T cells from blood, cultured in vitro. Receptors originate from a human donor in good health.

This clonotype was seen more than once but under ten times. J is TRBJ1-5 and V is TRBV29-1, with D tentatively TRBD1 (6 bases). The CDR3 extends over 16 amino acids. V lost 4 bases and J 7 bases, leaving 23 bases between the germline ends. Germline loops: CDR1 SQVTM, CDR2 ANQGSEA. CDR3 bases: TGCAGCGTTGTACCCGTTCGGGCAGGGGCAGTACAGCCCCAGCATTTT. This gives the protein CSVVPVRAGAVQPQHF.

This clonotype was detected a few times. The chain couples TRBV7-2 to TRBJ2-3, with 7 bases matching TRBD2. This CDR3 contains 16 residues. Germline V gene data show CDR1 as SGHTA and CDR2 as FQGNSA. J was trimmed by 6 bases and V by 1 base; bases with no gene match: 10. CDR3 in amino acids: CASSLVGTTDRDTQYF. The CDR3 coding sequence is TGTGCCAGCAGCTTAGTTGGGACTACGGATAGGGATACGCAGTATTTT.

V and J are TRBV4-2 and TRBJ1-4, with 8 bases matching TRBD1. V lost 5 bases, J lost 0 bases, and 8 bases stayed unmatched. The CDR3 loop spans 17 amino acids. Germline V gives CDR1 LGHNA, CDR2 YNFKEQ. The CDR3 coding sequence is TGTGCCAGCAGCTTTCGACAGGGGACTTCAACTAATGAAAAACTGTTTTTT. It encodes CASSFRQGTSTNEKLFF.

Judged by abundance, this clonotype is medium-sized. CDR3 sequence: CASSFGAGGTPQHF. Here the CDR3 DNA reads TGTGCCAGCAGCTTCGGGGCAGGGGGTACGCCCCAGCATTTT. This rearrangement joins TRBV7-9 to TRBJ1-5; TRBD1 aligns across 7 bases. CDR3 size: 14 residues. J lost 9 bases, V lost 3 bases, and 8 bases had no gene match. CDR1 is SEHNR, CDR2 FQNEAQ, per germline (reference sequence).

The chain carries TRBV2 and TRBJ2-7; D remains ambiguous. Germline V gene data show CDR1 as SNHLY and CDR2 as FYNNEI. V was clipped by 4 bases and J by 3 bases, with 7 bases between them. The CDR3 covers 12 residues. This chain's CDR3 is CASSVQVYEQYF. CDR3 coding DNA: TGTGCCAGCAGTGTTCAGGTCTACGAGCAGTACTTC.

This clonotype occurred once. CDR3 coding DNA: TGTGCAAGTCGATTGACAGCACGTAATTCACCCCTCCACTTT. It translates to CASRLTARNSPLHF. The gene calls are TRBV12-2 and TRBJ1-6; the tabulated D call, TRBD1, remains unverified against the DNA. TRBV12-2 is a pseudogene segment. The CDR3 runs to 14 residues.

The chain combines TRBV11-2 with TRBJ2-3; D is perhaps TRBD1 (6 bases). This CDR3 region has 14 residues. Germline V lookup: CDR1 SGHAT, CDR2 FQNNGV. The V end was cut by 5 bases, the J end by 4 bases, with 13 bases between. In DNA, the CDR3 is TGTGCCAGCAGCACCAAAGGGGGTCCAGATACGCAGTATTTT. Its protein is CASSTKGGPDTQYF.

The genes are TRBV6-1 and TRBJ2-2, with D possibly being TRBD1 (5 bases). With 10 bases removed from V and 1 base from J, the gap between germline ends came to 10 bases. Germline CDR1 and CDR2: MNHNS and SASEGT. CDR3 length: 13 amino acids. The CDR3 spells CATAQGNTGELFF. The CDR3 nucleotides are TGTGCCACGGCGCAGGGGAACACCGGGGAGCTGTTTTTT.